This T cell receptor beta chain comes out of a study of cytomegalovirus exposure and HLA in healthy donors. Study-level background: For the approximately 420 genotyped donors, more than 65% fell within the Caucasian-associated ancestry cluster. Points from the study as a whole: Exclusion applied to some V segments, including TRBV6-2 and TRBV6-3, as they were indistinguishable.

Unrecorded immune exposure was likely among donors, who were nominally healthy when sampled. Concerning this clone itself: Its antigen is still unknown.

Use of 60 Vbeta and 13 Jbeta primers characterized the PCR. Profiling relied on immunoSEQ multiplex PCR, and the TCRdb table lists in-frame clones only, not all of them. The data contain roughly 110,000 clones, over 55% of them singletons. The CDR3 runs 15 residues. Germline assignment: CDR1 MDHEN and CDR2 SYDVKM. The V and J ends lost 5 bases and 4 bases, in that order; junction bases with no gene match: 11. The sequencing sample was made of PBMCs. V usage is TRBV28 and J usage is TRBJ2-7; 7 bases match TRBD1. The receptor's source is a female donor in good health and CMV-seronegative. CDR3 amino acids: CASSIPRDSRYEQYF. In DNA form, the CDR3 reads TGTGCCAGCAGTATACCCCGGGACAGCAGGTACGAGCAGTACTTC.